The 25 T cell receptor beta chains presented below share a single source sample, sequenced in a study of CD8 T cells in ankylosing spondylitis. TCRdb recomputed calls from the 5' RACE reads with MiXCR, one row per CDR3 protein. The table lists a few hundred thousand distinct CDR3 sequences, about 10% of them singletons. The material sequenced was blood, either unsorted or a sorted T cell fraction (not recorded which). These receptor sequences come from a male donor with ankylosing spondylitis or in good health (not recorded which).

This clonotype was picked up many times. The rearrangement links TRBV6-1 to TRBJ2-3, with D possibly TRBD2 on 5 matching bases. Trimming took off 6 bases at V and 3 bases at J, with 16 bases between the two ends. The CDR3 spans 15 residues. From germline, CDR1 is MNHNS and CDR2 SASEGT. The CDR3, as DNA: TGTGCCAGCAGGCCCCGGGGTCGCGGAACAGATACGCAGTATTTT. Its protein product is CASRPRGRGTDTQYF.

This clonotype turned up a few times. The V call is TRBV20-1, the J call TRBJ2-5, with TRBD2 identical over 10 bases. CDR3 length: 16 amino acids. Trimming at V came to 6 bases and at J to 2 bases, leaving 12 bases not matched to a gene. The V gene's germline CDR1 is DFQATT and CDR2 SNEGSKA (reference sequence). CDR3 nucleotides: TGCAGTGCATTCTTCCCCACTAGCGGGGTTCAAGAGACCCAGTACTTC. It is translated as CSAFFPTSGVQETQYF.

The genes are TRBV4-2 and TRBJ1-5; D is ambiguous. Trimming pared 0 bases from V and 7 bases from J, leaving 13 bases between. The CDR3 runs to 15 residues. Germline lookup yields CDR1 LGHNA and CDR2 YNFKEQ. CDR3 sequence (DNA): TGTGCCAGCAGCCAAGAATCGGAACAGAACCAGCCCCAGCATTTT. It specifies CASSQESEQNQPQHF.

A remark on this clonotype: A read error may be the cause here, since a much bigger clone is one base away. The chain employs TRBV10-3 and TRBJ2-5; D remains unclear. CDR3 length: 14 residues. V shed 10 bases and J shed 1 base, with 16 bases lying between them. Germline V lookup: CDR1 ENHRY, CDR2 SYGVKD. In DNA form, the CDR3 reads TGTGCCACCAGCCTTGGGATGGCCCAAGAGACCCAGTACTTC. It translates to CATSLGMAQETQYF.

This clonotype has at least ten counts. The chain has TRBV5-6 and TRBJ2-1; TRBD1 is a possible D gene (6 bases). The V gene's germline CDR1 is SGHDT and CDR2 YYEEEE. Trimming left V 2 bases short and J 10 bases short, with 10 bases between. The CDR3 has 12 amino acids. This CDR3 reads CASSFSGTEQFF. The CDR3 DNA follows: TGTGCCAGCAGCTTCTCCGGGACAGAGCAGTTCTTC.

At least ten counts were recorded for this clonotype. The chain recombines TRBV11-2 with TRBJ2-3; 7 bases are a match to TRBD2. The ends lost 3 bases at V and 1 base at J; junction bases unmatched: 7. Germline V gene lookup returns CDR1 SGHAT and CDR2 FQNNGV. This CDR3 is 16 amino acids long. CDR3 sequence: CASSLGRGRGTDTQYF. CDR3 coding DNA: TGTGCCAGCAGCTTGGGGAGGGGACGAGGCACAGATACGCAGTATTTT.

The chain's CDR3 is CSAFTGGRVDQPQHF. Here the CDR3 DNA reads TGCAGTGCTTTTACAGGGGGCAGGGTTGATCAGCCCCAGCATTTT. J is TRBJ1-5 and V is TRBV20-1; 9 bases align to TRBD1. From germline, CDR1 is DFQATT and CDR2 SNEGSKA (reference sequence). J gave up 5 bases and V 5 bases, and 10 bases lay outside the gene matches. This CDR3 is 15 amino acids long.

The gene calls are TRBV7-2 and TRBJ1-5; D might be TRBD1 (5 bases). CDR1 is SGHTA and CDR2 is FQGNSA in the germline V gene. This CDR3 is 13 amino acids long. V was pared by 5 bases and J by 5 bases, with 10 bases between. CDR3 protein: CASSRFRDQPQHF. The CDR3, as DNA: TGTGCCAGCAGCCGCTTCAGGGATCAGCCCCAGCATTTT.

This chain joins TRBV20-1 and TRBJ2-7; 7 nucleotides match TRBD2. Unmatched junction bases numbered 11, after V lost 7 bases and J lost 2 bases. Germline V gene lookup returns CDR1 DFQATT and CDR2 SNEGSKA (reference sequence). CDR3 length equals 14 residues. CDR3 sequence reads: CSVFREGTPYEQYF. CDR3 DNA: TGCAGTGTTTTTAGGGAGGGGACCCCCTACGAGCAGTACTTC.

This clonotype has at least ten counts. The V gene is TRBV18, the J gene TRBJ1-1; 7 nucleotides agree with TRBD1. Losses at the gene ends were 5 bases for V and 6 bases for J; bases not matched to a gene: 6. The CDR3 has 13 amino acids. Germline V gene data show CDR1 as KGHSH and CDR2 as LQKENI. The CDR3 DNA follows: TGTGCCAGCTCAGCAACAGGGGACGCTGAAGCTTTCTTT. This gives the protein CASSATGDAEAFF.

Notes on this clonotype: This clone may be a read error of a much larger clone one base away. This chain uses TRBV5-1 with TRBJ1-2, with 7 bases matching TRBD1. The length of the CDR3 is 14 residues. Germline CDR1 and CDR2: SGHRS and YFSETQ. In DNA form, the CDR3 reads TGCGCCAGCAGCTCCCCGACAGGGAAGATGGGCTTCACCTTC. Its protein is CASSSPTGKMGFTF.

This clonotype was observed at least ten times. The genes are TRBV9 and TRBJ2-5, with TRBD1 matching 11 bases. The germline CDR1 and CDR2 sequences are SGDLS and YYNGEE. The CDR3 is made up of 14 amino acids. Unmatched junction bases numbered 7, after V lost 5 bases and J lost 7 bases. The DNA for the CDR3 is TGTGCCAGCAGTGACAGAGGACAGGGGGCGACCCAGTACTTC. Its protein is CASSDRGQGATQYF.

The table lists this clonotype with many counts. This chain connects TRBV10-3 to TRBJ1-2; perhaps TRBD1 as D (6 bases). Trimming stripped 4 bases from V and 3 bases from J, with 9 bases between. Germline CDR1 ENHRY, CDR2 SYGVKD. The CDR3 spans 13 residues. The CDR3 sequence is CAISAAGDYGYTF. CDR3 bases: TGTGCCATCAGTGCGGCAGGGGACTATGGCTACACCTTC.

In its sample, this clonotype was seen a few times. The chain uses TRBV6-5 and TRBJ1-2, with D possibly TRBD1 on 5 matching bases. Germline V gene data show CDR1 as MNHEY and CDR2 as SVGAGI. CDR3 length: 14 residues. V was pared by 4 bases and J by 4 bases, with 13 bases between. In DNA, the CDR3 is TGTGCCAGCAGTTCGACGGGGGGTAGCTATGGCTACACCTTC. This translates into CASSSTGGSYGYTF.

This clonotype was counted ten times or more. The V and J genes are TRBV12-3 or TRBV12-4 and TRBJ1-3; D unresolved. Trimming pared 2 bases from V and 2 bases from J, leaving 7 bases between. The CDR3 runs 14 residues. CDR3 nucleotides: TGTGCCAGCAGTTTACTCGCCACTGGAAACACCATATATTTT. It yields the protein CASSLLATGNTIYF.

There are many counts of this clonotype. The V and J genes are TRBV7-3 and TRBJ2-5, with 10 bases that match TRBD2. V dropped 5 bases and J dropped 5; count of bases not matched to a gene: 8. CDR3 length equals 15 residues. Germline V lookup: CDR1 SGHTA, CDR2 FQGTGA. The chain's CDR3 is CASSLSGGVGETQYF. DNA of the CDR3: TGTGCCAGCAGCCTGAGCGGGGGGGTCGGGGAGACCCAGTACTTC.

This clonotype was found many times. CDR3 nucleotides: TGTGCCAGCAGTTTCCGACGGACGGGCCAAGAGACCCAGTACTTC. Translated: CASSFRRTGQETQYF. The V call is TRBV28, the J call TRBJ2-5; no definite D call. The CDR3 covers 15 residues. V was trimmed by 3 bases and J by 1 base, leaving 12 bases between them. CDR1 MDHEN and CDR2 SYDVKM come from the germline V gene.

This clonotype was detected many times. V gene TRBV24-1 combines with J gene TRBJ1-2, with unresolved D. The V end was cut by 4 bases, the J end by 7 bases, with 9 bases between. The CDR3 is 12 amino acids. Germline V CDR1 and CDR2: KGHDR, SFDVKD. The CDR3 loop is CATSDPGSGYTF. For the CDR3, the DNA is TGTGCCACCAGTGACCCCGGATCTGGCTACACCTTC.

CDR3 loop: CASSLERGTGGYEQYF. CDR3 nucleotides: TGTGCCAGCAGCTTGGAGAGGGGGACAGGGGGCTACGAGCAGTACTTC. The chain is built from TRBV5-5 and TRBJ2-7; TRBD1 agrees at 11 bases. The CDR3 consists of 16 residues. V was clipped by 0 bases and J by 3 bases; unmatched bases: 5. Germline V gives CDR1 SGHKS, CDR2 YYEKEE (reference sequence).

Many counts were recorded for this clonotype. The chain carries TRBV29-1 and TRBJ2-1; D not certain. The germline gives CDR1 SQVTM, CDR2 ANQGSEA. V dropped 6 bases and J dropped 3 bases, with 3 bases sitting between them. This CDR3 has 10 residues. CDR3: CSVSYNEQFF. The CDR3 region has the DNA TGCAGCGTCAGCTACAATGAGCAGTTCTTC.

Ten or more counts support this clonotype. The chain uses TRBV20-1 and TRBJ2-1; no reliable D call. The germline V gene has CDR1 DFQATT and CDR2 SNEGSKA (reference sequence). Trimming took off 6 bases at V and 4 bases at J, with 19 bases between the two ends. This CDR3 has 15 amino acids. CDR3 region: CSAKSIQYSYNEQFF. CDR3 DNA sequence: TGCAGTGCGAAGTCTATCCAGTACTCTTACAATGAGCAGTTCTTC.

V usage is TRBV7-2 and J usage is TRBJ2-3; 11 nucleotides align to TRBD2. V gave up 6 bases and J gave up 5 bases; unmatched junction bases: 7. CDR3 length: 15 residues. Germline CDR1 SGHTA, CDR2 FQGNSA. The chain's CDR3 is CASRRLAGSGDTQYF. The CDR3 DNA reads TGTGCCAGCAGGAGACTAGCGGGGTCAGGAGATACGCAGTATTTT.

This clonotype was seen only a few times. The V and J genes are TRBV7-2 and TRBJ2-7; 8 bases are a match to TRBD1. V dropped 4 bases and J dropped 6; count of bases not matched to a gene: 5. There are 13 residues in the CDR3. CDR1 and CDR2 from the germline V gene are SGHTA and FQGNSA. CDR3: CASSWGTGVEQYF. CDR3 coding DNA: TGTGCCAGCAGCTGGGGGACAGGTGTCGAGCAGTACTTC.

This clonotype was counted many times. The rearrangement uses TRBV5-1 and TRBJ2-7; 8 bases line up with TRBD1. The germline V gene encodes CDR1 SGHRS and CDR2 YFSETQ. V dropped 4 bases and J dropped 10; count of bases not matched to a gene: 16. This CDR3 spans 15 amino acids. The CDR3 sequence is CASSPQGQGPVRQYF. For the CDR3, the DNA is TGCGCCAGCAGCCCCCAAGGACAGGGTCCGGTCCGTCAGTACTTC.

This clonotype came up many times. The V call is TRBV10-3, the J call TRBJ2-3; perhaps TRBD2 as D (6 bases). Germline CDR1 ENHRY, CDR2 SYGVKD. The CDR3 contains 15 residues. V dropped 10 bases and J dropped 1 base, with 18 bases sitting between them. CDR3 region: CATREGGAGTDTQYF. CDR3 nucleotides: TGTGCCACCAGGGAAGGAGGGGCCGGCACAGATACGCAGTATTTT.